This is a list of T cell receptor beta chains from one sample in a study of long-term antiretroviral therapy in people with HIV. Here immunoSEQ multiplex PCR was the method, and the copy in TCRdb shows in-frame clones only, minus some. The sample lists 20,000 to 25,000 clones; about 80% were seen once. The specimen was unsorted PBMCs, collected 1.2 years after starting antiretroviral therapy. The receptors originated from a woman between 35 and 50 years old with HIV. CDR3s include the opening cysteine and the closing phenylalanine or tryptophan. The order of the fields is clone size, D gene, J gene, V gene, CDR3 protein, CDR3 DNA. The D gene is left open where the match is weak. Clone size, where shown, is once, few, many, or a class for clones that have expanded.

clone_size: NA
d_call: NA
j_call: TRBJ2-3
v_call: TRBV20-1
cdr3_aa: CSVGPDTQYF
cdr3_nt: TGCAGTGTTGGTCCAGATACGCAGTATTTT

clone_size: NA
d_call: NA
j_call: TRBJ1-3
v_call: TRBV2
cdr3_aa: CASRSPPGRYNF
cdr3_nt: TGTGCCAGCAGAAGCCCGCCGGGCCGGTATAATTTT

clone_size: NA
d_call: TRBD1
j_call: TRBJ2-1
v_call: TRBV5-1
cdr3_aa: CASSPHRKQGDNEQFF
cdr3_nt: TGCGCCAGCAGCCCACACCGTAAACAGGGGGACAATGAGCAGTTCTTC

clone_size: NA
d_call: TRBD2
j_call: TRBJ2-5
v_call: TRBV5-1
cdr3_aa: CASSLGSGRSDETQYF
cdr3_nt: TGCGCCAGCAGCTTGGGTAGCGGGAGGTCTGACGAGACCCAGTACTTC

clone_size: NA
d_call: NA
j_call: TRBJ2-1
v_call: TRBV7-9
cdr3_aa: CASSLQAIESEQFF
cdr3_nt: TGTGCCAGCAGCTTACAAGCAATTGAGAGTGAGCAGTTCTTC

clone_size: NA
d_call: NA
j_call: TRBJ1-3
v_call: TRBV11-3
cdr3_aa: CASSLGPLNTIYF
cdr3_nt: TGTGCCAGCAGCTTAGGACCCCTGAACACCATATATTTT

clone_size: few
d_call: NA
j_call: TRBJ1-2
v_call: TRBV7-9
cdr3_aa: CASSEIRGSNYGYTF
cdr3_nt: TGTGCCAGCAGCGAAATCCGGGGGAGTAATTATGGCTACACCTTC

clone_size: NA
d_call: TRBD2
j_call: TRBJ2-1
v_call: TRBV10-3
cdr3_aa: CAIGGLANEQFF
cdr3_nt: TGTGCCATCGGTGGACTAGCAAATGAGCAGTTCTTC

clone_size: NA
d_call: NA
j_call: TRBJ1-2
v_call: TRBV5-1
cdr3_aa: CASSPRTQEDGYTF
cdr3_nt: TGCGCCAGCAGCCCGAGGACGCAAGAAGATGGCTACACCTTC

clone_size: NA
d_call: NA
j_call: TRBJ1-5
v_call: TRBV6-1
cdr3_aa: CGSGQDPGNQPQHF
cdr3_nt: TGTGGCTCAGGCCAGGACCCAGGCAATCAGCCCCAGCATTTT

clone_size: NA
d_call: NA
j_call: TRBJ1-3
v_call: TRBV4-1
cdr3_aa: CASSNPSREVSGNTIYF
cdr3_nt: TGCGCCAGCAGCAACCCCTCCCGGGAAGTCTCTGGAAACACCATATATTTT

clone_size: NA
d_call: TRBD2
j_call: TRBJ2-1
v_call: TRBV28
cdr3_aa: CASSLFAGTRGYNEQFF
cdr3_nt: TGTGCCAGCAGTTTATTCGCTGGGACTAGGGGTTACAATGAGCAGTTCTTC

clone_size: NA
d_call: NA
j_call: TRBJ1-1
v_call: TRBV2
cdr3_aa: CASRRDGANTEAFF
cdr3_nt: TGTGCCAGCAGGAGGGACGGAGCGAACACTGAAGCTTTCTTT

clone_size: medium-sized
d_call: NA
j_call: TRBJ2-3
v_call: TRBV5-4
cdr3_aa: CASSLQGGSTDTQYF
cdr3_nt: TGTGCCAGCAGCTTGCAGGGTGGTAGCACAGATACGCAGTATTTT

clone_size: NA
d_call: NA
j_call: TRBJ2-2
v_call: TRBV29-1
cdr3_aa: CSVDRGITGELFF
cdr3_nt: TGCAGCGTTGATAGGGGGATCACCGGGGAGCTGTTTTTT

clone_size: NA
d_call: TRBD2
j_call: TRBJ2-5
v_call: TRBV7-9
cdr3_aa: CASGGGQETQYF
cdr3_nt: TGTGCCAGCGGCGGGGGCCAAGAGACCCAGTACTTC

clone_size: NA
d_call: NA
j_call: TRBJ2-1
v_call: TRBV10-3
cdr3_aa: CAISEGGEQFF
cdr3_nt: TGTGCCATCAGTGAGGGTGGTGAGCAGTTCTTC

clone_size: NA
d_call: TRBD1
j_call: TRBJ1-4
v_call: TRBV30
cdr3_aa: CAWSVTGVGEKLFF
cdr3_nt: TGTGCCTGGAGTGTAACAGGGGTTGGTGAAAAACTGTTTTTT

clone_size: NA
d_call: NA
j_call: TRBJ2-1
v_call: TRBV5-1
cdr3_aa: CASSFGDRGNMDEQFF
cdr3_nt: TGCGCCAGCAGCTTCGGCGACAGAGGTAATATGGATGAGCAGTTCTTC

clone_size: NA
d_call: NA
j_call: TRBJ1-2
v_call: TRBV14
cdr3_aa: CASSQESTVNYGYTF
cdr3_nt: TGTGCCAGCAGCCAAGAGTCGACAGTCAACTATGGCTACACCTTC

clone_size: NA
d_call: NA
j_call: TRBJ1-1
v_call: TRBV4-1
cdr3_aa: CASSQEDPTAMNTEAFF
cdr3_nt: TGCGCCAGCAGCCAAGAGGACCCGACAGCGATGAACACTGAAGCTTTCTTT

clone_size: NA
d_call: NA
j_call: TRBJ2-7
v_call: TRBV5-8
cdr3_aa: CASRSGLLYEQYF
cdr3_nt: TGTGCCAGCAGATCCGGGCTCCTATACGAGCAGTACTTC

clone_size: NA
d_call: NA
j_call: TRBJ1-3
v_call: TRBV5-4
cdr3_aa: CASSLGGRAGNTIYF
cdr3_nt: TGTGCCAGCAGCTTGGGCGGGAGGGCTGGAAACACCATATATTTT

clone_size: NA
d_call: TRBD1
j_call: TRBJ2-7
v_call: TRBV27
cdr3_aa: CASSFGTAHYEQYF
cdr3_nt: TGTGCCAGCAGTTTCGGGACAGCTCATTACGAGCAGTACTTC

clone_size: NA
d_call: NA
j_call: TRBJ1-2
v_call: TRBV21-1
cdr3_aa: CASSKFRGHRGYGYTF
cdr3_nt: TGTGCCAGCAGCAAATTTCGTGGACACCGTGGCTATGGCTACACCTTC

clone_size: few
d_call: NA
j_call: TRBJ2-1
v_call: TRBV7-9
cdr3_aa: CASSLVGSSYNEQFF
cdr3_nt: TGTGCCAGCAGCTTAGTGGGCAGCTCCTACAATGAGCAGTTCTTC

clone_size: NA
d_call: TRBD1
j_call: TRBJ2-7
v_call: TRBV7-9
cdr3_aa: CASSLSSGGYEQYF
cdr3_nt: TGTGCCAGCAGCTTATCGTCAGGGGGCTACGAGCAGTACTTC

clone_size: NA
d_call: NA
j_call: TRBJ2-6
v_call: TRBV7-6
cdr3_aa: CATRDSNSGANVLTF
cdr3_nt: TGTGCCACCAGGGACTCCAACTCTGGGGCCAACGTCCTGACTTTC

clone_size: NA
d_call: TRBD1
j_call: TRBJ1-4
v_call: TRBV27
cdr3_aa: CASRLGQGLEKLFF
cdr3_nt: TGTGCCAGCAGACTCGGACAGGGACTTGAAAAACTGTTTTTT

clone_size: NA
d_call: NA
j_call: TRBJ1-4
v_call: TRBV19
cdr3_aa: CASSHRAREKLFF
cdr3_nt: TGTGCCAGTAGTCACAGAGCTCGAGAAAAACTGTTTTTT

clone_size: once
d_call: NA
j_call: TRBJ2-7
v_call: TRBV9
cdr3_aa: CASSGNLGEQYF
cdr3_nt: TGTGCCAGCAGCGGGAATCTAGGCGAGCAGTACTTC

clone_size: NA
d_call: TRBD2
j_call: TRBJ2-5
v_call: TRBV7-2
cdr3_aa: CASSFQRGGGETQYF
cdr3_nt: TGTGCCAGCAGCTTCCAGCGGGGGGGCGGAGAGACCCAGTACTTC

clone_size: NA
d_call: TRBD1
j_call: TRBJ2-3
v_call: TRBV7-2
cdr3_aa: CASSPDRFTDTQYF
cdr3_nt: TGTGCCAGCAGCCCGGACAGGTTCACAGATACGCAGTATTTT